The 22 T cell receptor beta chains reported below all come from one sample, sequenced in a study of shared clonotypes between healthy human individuals. Positively selected for CCR7, the CD45RO-negative cells used as naive CD8 cells excluded terminally differentiated effector memory CD45RA+ cells. Assay used: immunoSEQ multiplex PCR; TCRdb lists only in-frame clones, some missing. The repertoire holds around 600,000 clones, with roughly 98% as singletons. What was sequenced was naive CD8+ T cells sorted from blood. All receptors derive from a man between 25 and 39 years old in good health.

The chain links TRBV5-6 to TRBJ2-1; 8 bases are a match to TRBD1. J was trimmed by 3 bases and V by 0 bases; bases with no gene match: 5. Germline V CDR1 and CDR2: SGHDT, YYEEEE. This CDR3 spans 16 amino acids. The CDR3 is CASSLEGQAIYNEQFF. In DNA form, the CDR3 reads TGTGCCAGCAGCTTGGAGGGACAGGCGATCTACAATGAGCAGTTCTTC.

This clone was counted between two and nine times. The chain is built from TRBV7-9 and TRBJ2-7, with D possibly being TRBD1 or TRBD2 (6 bases each). The CDR3 has 14 residues. V was trimmed by 4 bases and J by 0 bases, leaving 10 bases between them. The germline V gene encodes CDR1 SEHNR and CDR2 FQNEAQ (reference sequence). CDR3 amino acids: CASSSGASSYEQYF. The CDR3 nucleotides read TGTGCCAGCAGCTCGGGGGCCTCCTCCTACGAGCAGTACTTC.

The rearrangement joins TRBV9 to TRBJ2-1; tentative D call: TRBD2 (5 bases). The CDR3 runs to 16 residues. Germline V gene data show CDR1 as SGDLS and CDR2 as YYNGEE. V gave up 0 bases and J gave up 5 bases, with 15 bases separating them. DNA for the CDR3: TGTGCCAGCAGCGTAGCACCAGCGGTTGTTGACAATGAGCAGTTCTTC. Translating it yields CASSVAPAVVDNEQFF.

The chain uses TRBV5-1 and TRBJ2-7; 7 bases align to TRBD1. The V and J ends lost 4 bases and 3 bases, in that order; junction bases with no gene match: 7. The CDR3 consists of 14 residues. CDR1 SGHRS and CDR2 YFSETQ come from the germline V gene. The CDR3 loop reads CASSLSGQLYEQYF. Here the CDR3 DNA reads TGCGCCAGCAGCCTTTCGGGACAGCTCTACGAGCAGTACTTC.

The chain is built from TRBV7-6 and TRBJ2-1; D is undetermined. CDR1 is SGHVS and CDR2 is FNYEAQ in the germline V gene. V was pared by 3 bases and J by 5 bases, with 5 bases between. CDR3 size: 12 residues. This CDR3 is CASSFFNNEQFF. CDR3 DNA sequence: TGTGCCAGCAGCTTTTTCAACAATGAGCAGTTCTTC.

The genes are TRBV6-1 and TRBJ2-5; D might be TRBD2 (6 bases). The V gene's germline CDR1 is MNHNS and CDR2 SASEGT. Trimming stripped 6 bases from V and 1 base from J, with 9 bases between. This CDR3 has 13 amino acids. CDR3 residues: CASSEGLQETQYF. CDR3 nucleotides: TGTGCCAGCAGCGAGGGACTCCAAGAGACCCAGTACTTC.

This chain joins TRBV7-9 and TRBJ2-7, with D possibly matching TRBD1 (7 bases). Germline V lookup: CDR1 SEHNR, CDR2 FQNEAQ (reference sequence). V was trimmed by 5 bases and J by 2 bases, leaving 16 bases between them. This CDR3 comprises 15 residues. CDR3 nucleotides: TGTGCCAGCAGCCCGCGGGACAGCAGTCCCTACGAGCAGTACTTC. Protein: CASSPRDSSPYEQYF.

Regarding this clone: This sample also contains other DNA sequences that code for the same CDR3. V usage is TRBV6-5 and J usage is TRBJ1-2; D gene ambiguous. Germline CDR1 is MNHEY and CDR2 is SVGAGI. V was clipped by 2 bases and J by 2 bases, with 6 bases between them. This CDR3 contains 13 residues. CDR3 protein: CASSYGENYGYTF. In DNA, the CDR3 is TGTGCCAGCAGTTACGGGGAAAACTATGGCTACACCTTC.

With respect to this clone: The identical CDR3 is also encoded by other nucleotide sequences in the sample. The chain uses TRBV7-9 and TRBJ2-5, with D hard to call. The CDR3 length is 13 residues. From germline, CDR1 is SEHNR and CDR2 FQNEAQ (reference sequence). Deletions cut 0 bases from V and 2 bases from J, with 4 bases between. Here the CDR3 reads CASSLAVQETQYF. The CDR3, as DNA: TGTGCCAGCAGCTTAGCGGTTCAAGAGACCCAGTACTTC.

This rearrangement joins TRBV30 to TRBJ1-4, with 8 bases lining up with TRBD1. Germline values: CDR1 GTSNPN, CDR2 SVGIG (reference sequence). The junction had 7 bases not matched to a gene; V was cut back by 4 bases and J by 12 bases. This CDR3 has 12 residues. CDR3 DNA: TGTGCCTGGAATTTAGACAGGGGAGAACTGTTTTTT. Translating gives CAWNLDRGELFF.

J is TRBJ1-5 and V is TRBV7-8, with D maybe TRBD1 (5 bases). There are 17 residues in the CDR3. V was clipped by 2 bases and J by 0 bases, with 14 bases between them. Germline V gene data show CDR1 as SGHVS and CDR2 as FQNEAQ. Written as DNA, the CDR3 is TGTGCCAGCAGCTTATTGAGGGGCACCCTTAGCAATCAGCCCCAGCATTTT. This sequence encodes CASSLLRGTLSNQPQHF.

Of note for this clone: The sample has other DNA sequences that encode this CDR3 too. The chain links TRBV27 to TRBJ2-4; tentatively, D is TRBD1 (5 bases). This CDR3 spans 14 amino acids. Germline V gene sequence: CDR1 MNHEY, CDR2 SMNVEV (reference sequence). Between the trimmed V and J ends, which lost 7 bases and 1 base, there was a span of 11 bases. In DNA, the CDR3 is TGTGCCAGCATGTCAGGGCTGGCCAAAAACATTCAGTACTTC. Protein sequence: CASMSGLAKNIQYF.

This rearrangement joins TRBV7-8 to TRBJ1-5, with 7 bases aligning to TRBD1. V lost 5 bases and J lost 2; bases outside the gene matches: 6. The germline CDR1 and CDR2 sequences are SGHVS and FQNEAQ. The CDR3 runs to 15 residues. This CDR3 reads CASSHNRGGNQPQHF. The DNA for the CDR3 is TGTGCCAGCAGCCACAACAGGGGCGGCAATCAGCCCCAGCATTTT.

The V and J genes are TRBV29-1 and TRBJ2-7; D might be TRBD1 (6 bases). Trimming stripped 6 bases from V and 5 bases from J, with 20 bases between. CDR1 is SQVTM and CDR2 is ANQGSEA in the germline V gene. The CDR3 is 14 residues long. Here the CDR3 DNA reads TGCAGCGTCGTCCCCACAGGGAGTGAAGACGAGCAGTACTTC. This codes for CSVVPTGSEDEQYF.

J is TRBJ2-7 and V is TRBV28; perhaps TRBD1 as D (5 bases). Germline V gene data show CDR1 as MDHEN and CDR2 as SYDVKM. Trimming shortened V by 6 bases and J by 3 bases, and 18 bases separated the two germline ends. CDR3 length: 15 amino acids. For the CDR3, the DNA is TGTGCCAGCAGCAAGCTTTTAGACAGTAACTACGAGCAGTACTTC. It yields the protein CASSKLLDSNYEQYF.

The sample holds one count of this clone. The same CDR3 is also encoded by other DNA sequences in this sample. The J gene is TRBJ2-1, the V gene TRBV29-1, with unresolved D. V lost 4 bases and J lost 5, with 6 bases in between. Germline lookup yields CDR1 SQVTM and CDR2 ANQGSEA. The CDR3 contains 11 residues. CDR3 DNA sequence: TGCAGCGTTGGCCGAGACAATGAGCAGTTCTTC. This translates into CSVGRDNEQFF.

This rearrangement joins TRBV7-8 to TRBJ2-7; TRBD2 matches 14 bases. V gave up 5 bases and J gave up 6 bases; unmatched junction bases: 9. The CDR3 sequence is 16 residues long. Germline V gene data show CDR1 as SGHVS and CDR2 as FQNEAQ. CDR3 sequence reads: CASSIGTSGRVAEQYF. CDR3 in DNA: TGTGCCAGCAGCATAGGGACTAGCGGGAGAGTAGCCGAGCAGTACTTC.

The chain has TRBV28 and TRBJ2-7; D gene uncertain. V was pared by 6 bases and J by 1 base, with 7 bases between. Germline loops: CDR1 MDHEN, CDR2 SYDVKM. CDR3 size: 12 residues. The DNA of the CDR3 is TGTGCCAGCAGCCCACGGTCCTACGAGCAGTACTTC. Its protein is CASSPRSYEQYF.

For this clone: The sample has other DNA sequences that encode this CDR3 too. This chain links TRBV7-9 with TRBJ1-1; D gene uncertain. The germline V gene encodes CDR1 SEHNR and CDR2 FQNEAQ (reference sequence). This CDR3 has 12 amino acids. V lost 3 bases and J 5 bases, leaving 7 bases between the germline ends. The CDR3 DNA sequence: TGTGCCAGCAGCTTTGTGGGAACTGAAGCTTTCTTT. Translation: CASSFVGTEAFF.

This rearrangement joins TRBV13 to TRBJ2-1; 12 bases map to TRBD2. The V segment lost 2 bases and the J segment 3 bases; nucleotides outside the gene matches: 5. CDR3 length: 17 amino acids. The V gene's germline CDR1 is PRHDT and CDR2 FYEKMQ (reference sequence). The CDR3 protein is CASSLNRGLAGYNEQFF. The CDR3 region has the DNA TGTGCCAGCAGCTTAAATAGGGGACTAGCGGGCTACAATGAGCAGTTCTTC.

V and J are TRBV10-3 and TRBJ1-2; 7 bases are shared with TRBD1. The V segment lost 4 bases and the J segment 4 bases; nucleotides outside the gene matches: 9. The CDR3 runs to 15 residues. Germline V gene lookup returns CDR1 ENHRY and CDR2 SYGVKD. CDR3 residues: CAISADTGASYGYTF. In nucleotides, the CDR3 is TGTGCCATCAGTGCCGATACAGGGGCCTCCTATGGCTACACCTTC.

This chain connects TRBV5-6 to TRBJ2-7; 7 bases align to TRBD2. CDR3 length equals 16 residues. The V gene's germline CDR1 is SGHDT and CDR2 YYEEEE. Unmatched junction bases numbered 10, after V lost 4 bases and J lost 0 bases. The CDR3 DNA reads TGTGCCAGCAGCGCGGGTCTCGGGGGGAACTCCTACGAGCAGTACTTC. Translated, it gives CASSAGLGGNSYEQYF.